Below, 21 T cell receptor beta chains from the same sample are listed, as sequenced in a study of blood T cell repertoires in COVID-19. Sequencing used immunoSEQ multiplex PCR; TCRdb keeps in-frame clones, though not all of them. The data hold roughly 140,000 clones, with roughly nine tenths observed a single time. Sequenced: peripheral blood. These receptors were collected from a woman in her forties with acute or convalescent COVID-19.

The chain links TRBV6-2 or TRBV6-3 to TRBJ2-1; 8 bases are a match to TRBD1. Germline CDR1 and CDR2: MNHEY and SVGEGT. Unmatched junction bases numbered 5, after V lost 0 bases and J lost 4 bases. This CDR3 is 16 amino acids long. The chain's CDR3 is CASSYSSTGVYNEQFF. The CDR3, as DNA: TGTGCCAGCAGTTACTCCTCGACAGGGGTATACAATGAGCAGTTCTTC.

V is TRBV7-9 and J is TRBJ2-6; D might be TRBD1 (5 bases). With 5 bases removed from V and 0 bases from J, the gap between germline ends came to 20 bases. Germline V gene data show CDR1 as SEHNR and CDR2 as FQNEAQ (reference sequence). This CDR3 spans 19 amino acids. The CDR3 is CASSHQNYRRSSGANVLTF. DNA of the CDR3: TGTGCCAGCAGCCATCAAAATTACAGGCGAAGCTCTGGGGCCAACGTCCTGACTTTC.

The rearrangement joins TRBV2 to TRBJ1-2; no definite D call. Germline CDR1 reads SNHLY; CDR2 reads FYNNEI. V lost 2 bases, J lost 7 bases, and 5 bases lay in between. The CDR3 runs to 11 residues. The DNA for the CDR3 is TGTGCCAGCAGTGAAACGAGTGGCTACACCTTC. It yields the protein CASSETSGYTF.

Written as DNA, the CDR3 is TGTGCCAGCTCACTCGCCCCTGGGACTATGACTGAGCAGTTCTTC. It codes for CASSLAPGTMTEQFF. The chain is built from TRBV18 and TRBJ2-1; 7 positions agree with TRBD2. CDR3 length equals 15 residues. V was pared by 4 bases and J by 9 bases, with 12 bases of the junction left unmatched. Germline V CDR1 and CDR2: KGHSH, LQKENI. The full variable domain, completed using reference TRBV18 and TRBJ2-1, is NAGVMQNPRHLVRRRGQEARLRCSPMKGHSHVYWYRQLPEEGLKFMVYLQKENIIDESGMPKERFSAEFPKEGPSILRIQQVVRGDSAAYFCASSLAPGTMTEQFFGPGTRLTVL.

The CDR3 nucleotides are TGCGCCAGCAGCTCTAGGGACAGGGTGAGCGGGAGAACTCACCCGCAGTACTTC. Its protein is CASSSRDRVSGRTHPQYF. The chain uses TRBV5-1 and TRBJ2-7; TRBD1 might be the D (9 bases). V was shortened by 3 bases and J by 9 bases, with 31 bases between the two germline ends. The CDR3 has 18 amino acids. CDR1 and CDR2 (germline): SGHRS, YFSETQ. The full variable domain, its missing parts supplied by reference TRBV5-1 and TRBJ2-7, is KAGVTQTPRYLIKTRGQQVTLSCSPISGHRSVSWYQQTPGQGLQFLFEYFSETQRNKGNFPGRFSGRQFSNSRSEMNVSTLELGDSALYLCASSSRDRVSGRTHPQYFGPGTRLTVT.

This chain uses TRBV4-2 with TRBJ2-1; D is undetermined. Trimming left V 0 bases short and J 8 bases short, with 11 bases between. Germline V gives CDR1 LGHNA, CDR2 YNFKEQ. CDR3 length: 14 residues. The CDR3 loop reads CASSQDLRDYEQFF. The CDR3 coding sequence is TGTGCCAGCAGCCAAGATCTTCGAGACTATGAGCAGTTCTTC.

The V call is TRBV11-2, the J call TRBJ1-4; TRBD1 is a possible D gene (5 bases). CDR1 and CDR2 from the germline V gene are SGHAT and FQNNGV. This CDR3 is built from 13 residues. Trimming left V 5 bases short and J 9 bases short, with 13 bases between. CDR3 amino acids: CASSPVREQKLFF. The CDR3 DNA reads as TGTGCCAGCAGCCCGGTCAGGGAACAAAAACTGTTTTTT.

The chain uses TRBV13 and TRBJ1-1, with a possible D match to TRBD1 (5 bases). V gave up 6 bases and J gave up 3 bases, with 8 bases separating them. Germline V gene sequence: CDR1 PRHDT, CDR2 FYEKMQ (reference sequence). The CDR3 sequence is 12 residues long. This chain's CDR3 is CASRRQYTEAFF. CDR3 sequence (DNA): TGTGCCAGCAGAAGACAGTACACTGAAGCTTTCTTT.

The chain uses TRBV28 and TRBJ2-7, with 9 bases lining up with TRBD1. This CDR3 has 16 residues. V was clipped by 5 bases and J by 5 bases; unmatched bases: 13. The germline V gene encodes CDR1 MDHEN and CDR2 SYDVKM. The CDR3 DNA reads TGTGCCAGCAGTGTAGCCACGGGACAGGGTGTCGACGAGCAGTACTTC. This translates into CASSVATGQGVDEQYF.

The CDR3 DNA reads TGTGCCAGCTCACCAGGGGCCGTTCTGAATTCACCCCTCCACTTT. This sequence encodes CASSPGAVLNSPLHF. This chain joins TRBV18 and TRBJ1-6, with D perhaps TRBD1 (5 bases). V gave up 2 bases and J gave up 7 bases, with 12 bases separating them. Germline V gene lookup returns CDR1 KGHSH and CDR2 LQKENI. CDR3 length: 15 residues.

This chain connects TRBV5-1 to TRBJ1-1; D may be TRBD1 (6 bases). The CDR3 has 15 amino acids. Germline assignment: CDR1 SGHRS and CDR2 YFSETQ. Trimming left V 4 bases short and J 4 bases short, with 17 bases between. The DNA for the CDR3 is TGCGCCAGCAGCACAAGCAACAGGGTAACCACTGAAGCTTTCTTT. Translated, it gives CASSTSNRVTTEAFF.

CDR3 sequence: CASSIGHRELFF. CDR3 nucleotides: TGTGCCAGTAGTATAGGACATAGGGAGCTGTTTTTT. The chain couples TRBV19 to TRBJ2-2; no clear D gene. This CDR3 is 12 amino acids long. Looked up from germline, CDR1 is LNHDA and CDR2 is SQIVND (reference sequence). The V end was cut by 1 base, the J end by 9 bases, with 6 bases between.

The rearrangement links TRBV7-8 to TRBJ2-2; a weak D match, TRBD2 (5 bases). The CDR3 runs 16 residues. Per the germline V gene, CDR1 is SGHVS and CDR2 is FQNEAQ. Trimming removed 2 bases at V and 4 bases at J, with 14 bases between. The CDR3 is CASSLKASTSTGELFF. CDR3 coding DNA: TGTGCCAGCAGCTTAAAGGCAAGCACTAGCACCGGGGAGCTGTTTTTT.

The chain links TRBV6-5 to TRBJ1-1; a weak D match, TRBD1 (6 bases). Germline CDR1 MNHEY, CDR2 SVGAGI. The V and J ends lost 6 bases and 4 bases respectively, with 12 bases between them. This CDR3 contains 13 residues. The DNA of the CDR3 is TGTGCCAGCAGCGTACAGGGTCCCACTGAAGCTTTCTTT. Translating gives CASSVQGPTEAFF.

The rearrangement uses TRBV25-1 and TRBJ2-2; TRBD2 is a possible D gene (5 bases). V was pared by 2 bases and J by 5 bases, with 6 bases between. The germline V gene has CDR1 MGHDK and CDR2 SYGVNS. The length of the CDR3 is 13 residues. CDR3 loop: CASSETGTGELFF. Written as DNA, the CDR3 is TGTGCCAGCAGTGAAACGGGAACCGGGGAGCTGTTTTTT.

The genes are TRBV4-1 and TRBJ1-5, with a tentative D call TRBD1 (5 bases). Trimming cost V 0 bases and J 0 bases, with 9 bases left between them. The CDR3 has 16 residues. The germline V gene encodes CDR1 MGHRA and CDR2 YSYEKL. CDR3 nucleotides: TGCGCCAGCAGCCAAGATCCCGGACATAGCAATCAGCCCCAGCATTTT. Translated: CASSQDPGHSNQPQHF.

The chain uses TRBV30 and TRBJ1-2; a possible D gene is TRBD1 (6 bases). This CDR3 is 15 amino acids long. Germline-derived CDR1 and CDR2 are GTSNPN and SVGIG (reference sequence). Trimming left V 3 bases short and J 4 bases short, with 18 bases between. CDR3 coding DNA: TGTGCCTGGAGCCACGACGGGGGGGGGCCCTATGGCTACACCTTC. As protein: CAWSHDGGGPYGYTF.

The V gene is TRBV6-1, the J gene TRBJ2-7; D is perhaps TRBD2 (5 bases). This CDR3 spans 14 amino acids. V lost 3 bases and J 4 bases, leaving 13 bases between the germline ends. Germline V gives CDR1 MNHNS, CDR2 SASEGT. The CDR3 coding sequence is TGTGCCAGCAGTGAGGTAACAGAGGGTTACGAGCAGTACTTC. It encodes CASSEVTEGYEQYF.

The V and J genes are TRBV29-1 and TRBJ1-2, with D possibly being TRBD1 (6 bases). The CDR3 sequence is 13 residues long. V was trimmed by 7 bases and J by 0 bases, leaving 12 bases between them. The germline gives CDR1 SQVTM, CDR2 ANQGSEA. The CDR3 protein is CSALGQTNYGYTF. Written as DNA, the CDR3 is TGCAGCGCCTTGGGACAAACTAACTATGGCTACACCTTC.

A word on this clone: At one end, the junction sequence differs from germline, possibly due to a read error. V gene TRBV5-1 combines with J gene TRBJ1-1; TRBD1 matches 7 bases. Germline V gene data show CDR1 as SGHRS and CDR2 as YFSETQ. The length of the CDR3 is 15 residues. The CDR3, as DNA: TGCGCCAGCAGGGGATCGGGGACAGTGAACACTGAAACTTTCTTT. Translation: CASRGSGTVNTETFF.

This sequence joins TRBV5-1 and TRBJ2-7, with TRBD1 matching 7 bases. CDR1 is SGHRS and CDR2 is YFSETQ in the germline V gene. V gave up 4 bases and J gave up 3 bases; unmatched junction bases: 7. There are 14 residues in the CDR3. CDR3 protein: CASSRRQGDYEQYF. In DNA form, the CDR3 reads TGCGCCAGCAGCAGGAGACAGGGCGACTACGAGCAGTACTTC.